This passage covers 32 T cell receptor beta chains from one sample sequenced in a study of cytomegalovirus exposure and HLA in healthy donors. A multiplex PCR was run with 60 Vbeta primers and 13 Jbeta primers. TCRdb's copy holds only in-frame clones and misses some; the assay was immunoSEQ multiplex PCR. Found here are around 170,000 clones, about four fifths of them singletons; the top ten hold 1.5% to 2%. The material sequenced was PBMCs. Receptor source: a woman aged 30 to 39 in good health and CMV-seronegative.

This clone was seen once. The chain recombines TRBV29-1 with TRBJ2-3; D perhaps matches TRBD1 (6 bases). This CDR3 has 11 residues. The germline V and J ends were trimmed by 6 bases and 6 bases, with 10 bases remaining between them. Germline V gene lookup returns CDR1 SQVTM and CDR2 ANQGSEA. CDR3: CSVRQVDTQYF. The CDR3 region has the DNA TGCAGCGTCCGACAGGTGGATACGCAGTATTTT.

This rearrangement joins TRBV30 to TRBJ2-7; 7 nucleotides match TRBD2. In germline, CDR1 is GTSNPN, CDR2 SVGIG (reference sequence). J gave up 2 bases and V 4 bases, and 5 bases lay outside the gene matches. The CDR3 contains 13 residues. DNA of the CDR3: TGTGCCTGGAACCCGGGGGGTCCCTACGAGCAGTACTTC. Translating gives CAWNPGGPYEQYF.

This chain's CDR3 is CSARLTDTQYF. DNA for the CDR3: TGCAGTGCTAGACTCACAGATACGCAGTATTTT. The V call is TRBV20-1, the J call TRBJ2-3; D call uncertain. The CDR3 totals 11 residues. V was trimmed by 2 bases and J by 2 bases, leaving 2 bases between them. Germline V gene data show CDR1 as DFQATT and CDR2 as SNEGSKA (reference sequence).

The gene calls are TRBV6-5 and TRBJ1-3; D is uncertain. Germline lookup yields CDR1 MNHEY and CDR2 SVGAGI. Deletions cut 6 bases from V and 0 bases from J, with 9 bases between. The CDR3 sequence is 14 residues long. The CDR3 DNA reads TGTGCCAGCAGGGCCCCGGGCTCTGGAAACACCATATATTTT. Translation gives CASRAPGSGNTIYF.

The gene calls are TRBV30 and TRBJ2-7; D might be TRBD1 (6 bases). Per the germline V gene, CDR1 is GTSNPN and CDR2 is SVGIG (reference sequence). V was shortened by 0 bases and J by 5 bases, with 8 bases between the two germline ends. There are 12 residues in the CDR3. In DNA form, the CDR3 reads TGTGCCTGGAGTGTAAGGGACAACGAGCAGTACTTC. Amino acids: CAWSVRDNEQYF.

Only a few counts were recorded for this clone. This sequence joins TRBV30 and TRBJ1-1, with unresolved D. The V gene lost 2 bases and the J gene lost 5 bases, with 12 bases spanning the gap. Germline V gene lookup returns CDR1 GTSNPN and CDR2 SVGIG (reference sequence). This CDR3 is built from 13 residues. The CDR3 DNA reads TGTGCCTGGAGTTCAGGAATAAGGACTGAAGCTTTCTTT. Amino acid sequence: CAWSSGIRTEAFF.

The chain is built from TRBV7-7 and TRBJ2-5, with 8 nucleotides matching TRBD2. The germline CDR1 and CDR2 sequences are SSHAT and FNYEAQ (reference sequence). This CDR3 is built from 17 residues. Trimming cost V 2 bases and J 6 bases; bases outside gene matches: 14. The CDR3 region is CASSLWRGEDNGKTQYF. CDR3 DNA: TGTGCCAGCAGCTTATGGCGGGGGGAGGACAACGGAAAGACCCAGTACTTC.

This sequence joins TRBV2 and TRBJ1-2; TRBD1 matches 9 bases. V gave up 5 bases and J gave up 0 bases; unmatched junction bases: 13. CDR1 and CDR2 (germline): SNHLY, FYNNEI. The CDR3 consists of 18 residues. The CDR3 DNA follows: TGTGCCAGCAGTACACTCCGGGACAGGGAGGTATCTAACTATGGCTACACCTTC. Protein: CASSTLRDREVSNYGYTF.

V usage is TRBV6-1 and J usage is TRBJ2-5, with 7 bases matching TRBD1. The CDR3 has 14 amino acids. V dropped 3 bases and J dropped 5; count of bases not matched to a gene: 6. Germline lookup yields CDR1 MNHNS and CDR2 SASEGT. In DNA form, the CDR3 reads TGTGCCAGCAGTGACCAAGGGGGCCAGGAGACCCAGTACTTC. This sequence encodes CASSDQGGQETQYF.

The chain couples TRBV10-3 to TRBJ2-1, with 8 bases identical to TRBD2. The CDR3 consists of 16 residues. The V gene's germline CDR1 is ENHRY and CDR2 SYGVKD. V shed 4 bases and J 0 bases; nucleotides not matched to a gene: 5. The CDR3 DNA sequence: TGTGCCATCAGTGGCCGGGGGGGGAGCTCCTACAATGAGCAGTTCTTC. It specifies CAISGRGGSSYNEQFF.

The rearrangement uses TRBV6-5 and TRBJ1-2; TRBD1 matches at 7 bases. This CDR3 spans 15 amino acids. With V trimmed by 6 bases and J by 6 bases, 13 bases remained unmatched. The V gene's germline CDR1 is MNHEY and CDR2 SVGAGI. The CDR3 sequence is CASRRATTGRHGYTF. The CDR3 DNA reads as TGTGCCAGCAGACGAGCGACGACAGGGAGGCATGGCTACACCTTC.

The gene calls are TRBV27 and TRBJ1-2; a possible D gene is TRBD1 (5 bases). The CDR3 runs 13 residues. Germline lookup yields CDR1 MNHEY and CDR2 SMNVEV (reference sequence). V was trimmed by 6 bases and J by 10 bases, leaving 18 bases between them. CDR3 in DNA: TGTGCCAGCAGAGAGAGCGGGGGGTTAGACTACACCTTC. Translated, it gives CASRESGGLDYTF.

The chain carries TRBV6-1 and TRBJ1-5; 7 bases map to TRBD1. CDR3 length equals 15 residues. From germline, CDR1 is MNHNS and CDR2 SASEGT. The V gene end was trimmed by 1 base and the J gene end by 7 bases; junction bases not matched to a gene: 7. CDR3 sequence reads: CASSEGLGGGQPQHF. The CDR3 bases are TGTGCCAGCAGTGAAGGTTTAGGGGGCGGACAGCCCCAGCATTTT.

V gene TRBV4-1 combines with J gene TRBJ2-5, with a tentative D call TRBD1 (5 bases). Looked up from germline, CDR1 is MGHRA and CDR2 is YSYEKL. This CDR3 comprises 14 residues. V was trimmed by 4 bases and J by 2 bases, leaving 11 bases between them. Here the CDR3 reads CASSLGPEQETQYF. In DNA, the CDR3 is TGCGCCAGCAGCCTGGGGCCGGAACAAGAGACCCAGTACTTC.

This rearrangement joins TRBV18 to TRBJ1-2; 8 nucleotides match TRBD1. The length of the CDR3 is 14 residues. The germline CDR1 and CDR2 sequences are KGHSH and LQKENI. With V trimmed by 3 bases and J by 4 bases, 4 bases remained unmatched. Here the CDR3 reads CASSPDRDSYGYTF. CDR3 DNA: TGTGCCAGCTCACCGGACAGGGATAGCTATGGCTACACCTTC.

In its sample, this clone was seen many times. The chain has TRBV5-1 and TRBJ1-5, with TRBD1 matching over 7 bases. Germline V gene lookup returns CDR1 SGHRS and CDR2 YFSETQ. The CDR3 spans 13 residues. J lost 9 bases, V lost 1 base, and 4 bases had no gene match. CDR3 protein: CASSLTGVGPQHF. The CDR3 nucleotides are TGCGCCAGCAGCTTGACAGGGGTCGGGCCCCAGCATTTT. The complete variable domain, with remaining parts taken from reference TRBV5-1 and TRBJ1-5, reads KAGVTQTPRYLIKTRGQQVTLSCSPISGHRSVSWYQQTPGQGLQFLFEYFSETQRNKGNFPGRFSGRQFSNSRSEMNVSTLELGDSALYLCASSLTGVGPQHFGDGTRLSIL.

The CDR3 protein is CASSPGGDMDNEQFF. CDR3 in DNA: TGTGCCAGCAGTCCAGGGGGAGACATGGACAATGAGCAGTTCTTC. The chain is built from TRBV7-6 and TRBJ2-1; 7 bases map to TRBD1. From germline, CDR1 is SGHVS and CDR2 FNYEAQ. The CDR3 is 15 residues long. V gave up 6 bases and J gave up 5 bases; unmatched junction bases: 10.

This sequence joins TRBV9 and TRBJ1-4; 7 bases line up with TRBD1. The CDR3 loop spans 15 amino acids. CDR1 is SGDLS, CDR2 YYNGEE, per germline. Germline trimming cut 4 bases from V and 0 bases from J; bases unmatched to any gene: 3. The CDR3 sequence is CASSTGTATNEKLFF. The CDR3 DNA reads TGTGCCAGCAGCACCGGGACAGCAACTAATGAAAAACTGTTTTTT.

The chain combines TRBV6-5 with TRBJ1-1; D possibly corresponds to TRBD1 (5 bases). Germline V gene data show CDR1 as MNHEY and CDR2 as SVGAGI. CDR3 size: 12 residues. Trimming took off 4 bases at V and 6 bases at J, with 9 bases between the two ends. As DNA, the CDR3 is TGTGCCAGCAGTTTTACGGGGGCTGAAGCTTTCTTT. It is translated as CASSFTGAEAFF.

The chain carries TRBV4-3 and TRBJ1-1, with a tentative D call TRBD1 (6 bases). CDR3 length equals 14 residues. V was shortened by 0 bases and J by 7 bases, with 12 bases between the two germline ends. Germline V gene sequence: CDR1 LGHNA, CDR2 YSLEER. The CDR3 protein is CASSQDRGGSEAFF. Here the CDR3 DNA reads TGCGCCAGCAGCCAAGATCGGGGGGGCAGTGAAGCTTTCTTT.

This chain joins TRBV5-1 and TRBJ2-2, with D maybe TRBD2 (6 bases). Trimming shortened V by 4 bases and J by 6 bases, and 16 bases separated the two germline ends. This CDR3 has 15 amino acids. Germline V gene sequence: CDR1 SGHRS, CDR2 YFSETQ. CDR3 residues: CASSPEKDYPGELFF. CDR3 DNA sequence: TGCGCCAGCAGCCCGGAGAAGGACTACCCCGGGGAGCTGTTTTTT.

The chain joins TRBV29-1 to TRBJ2-7, with 9 bases aligning to TRBD1. The CDR3 consists of 18 residues. The germline gives CDR1 SQVTM, CDR2 ANQGSEA. The J segment lost 0 bases and the V segment lost 0 bases, leaving 12 bases of the junction unmatched. The CDR3 loop is CSVEDPGLGTGFSYEQYF. DNA of the CDR3: TGCAGCGTTGAAGATCCCGGCTTGGGGACAGGGTTCTCCTACGAGCAGTACTTC.

This chain connects TRBV7-8 to TRBJ2-7; possibly TRBD1 for D (6 bases). The germline V gene has CDR1 SGHVS and CDR2 FQNEAQ. CDR3 length: 15 amino acids. The germline V and J ends were trimmed by 3 bases and 3 bases, with 15 bases remaining between them. CDR3 region: CASSFAMRGSYEQYF. CDR3 nucleotide sequence: TGTGCCAGCAGCTTCGCTATGAGGGGGAGCTACGAGCAGTACTTC.

The J gene is TRBJ1-2, the V gene TRBV27; 8 bases align to TRBD1. Germline loops: CDR1 MNHEY, CDR2 SMNVEV (reference sequence). There are 16 residues in the CDR3. Trimming took 6 bases from V and 4 from J; bases not matched to a gene: 13. CDR3 amino acids: CASSPDRGVRGYGYTF. The CDR3 nucleotides read TGTGCCAGCAGCCCCGACAGGGGAGTACGGGGCTATGGCTACACCTTC.

This chain connects TRBV6-1 to TRBJ1-1, with no clear D. Germline V gives CDR1 MNHNS, CDR2 SASEGT. The CDR3 is 13 residues long. V was shortened by 8 bases and J by 1 base, with 11 bases between the two germline ends. This CDR3 reads CASLLRGNTEAFF. The CDR3 nucleotides read TGTGCCAGCCTGCTTCGCGGGAACACTGAAGCTTTCTTT.

V is TRBV7-6 and J is TRBJ2-7; TRBD2 aligns across 9 bases. Germline CDR1 SGHVS, CDR2 FNYEAQ. Germline trimming cut 0 bases from V and 4 bases from J; bases unmatched to any gene: 7. The CDR3 has 16 residues. For the CDR3, the DNA is TGTGCCAGCAGCTTAGCGCTCGGTAGCGGGGGATACGAGCAGTACTTC. Protein product: CASSLALGSGGYEQYF.

The chain links TRBV5-5 to TRBJ2-7, with 8 bases matching TRBD1. CDR3 length: 14 amino acids. From germline, CDR1 is SGHKS and CDR2 YYEKEE (reference sequence). The trim removed 0 bases at V and 6 bases at J, leaving 5 bases unmatched. CDR3 in amino acids: CASSLAGGPSEQYF. The CDR3 bases are TGTGCCAGCAGCTTGGCAGGGGGCCCATCCGAGCAGTACTTC.

This chain joins TRBV29-1 and TRBJ1-5; the D gene is possibly TRBD1 (5 bases). CDR1 SQVTM and CDR2 ANQGSEA come from the germline V gene. Trimming took 4 bases from V and 5 from J, leaving 12 bases between them. The CDR3 consists of 13 residues. The CDR3 DNA reads TGCAGCGTTGCTCGGGGGGTCGATCAGCCCCAGCATTTT. This gives the protein CSVARGVDQPQHF.

This CDR3 is CAITSGTSGGDPYEQYF. The CDR3 coding sequence is TGTGCCATCACTTCCGGGACTAGCGGGGGGGACCCCTACGAGCAGTACTTC. This chain connects TRBV10-3 to TRBJ2-7, with TRBD2 matching 16 bases. V shed 7 bases, J shed 2 bases, and the junction held 8 bases outside the gene matches. The germline gives CDR1 ENHRY, CDR2 SYGVKD. The CDR3 length is 17 residues.

The chain carries TRBV20-1 and TRBJ1-5; the match to TRBD1 covers 7 bases. The CDR3 spans 11 residues. Germline V gene data show CDR1 as DFQATT and CDR2 as SNEGSKA (reference sequence). V lost 5 bases to trimming and J lost 11 bases; unmatched junction nucleotides: 6. This CDR3 reads CSAPQGVAQHF. The CDR3 coding sequence is TGCAGTGCTCCCCAGGGGGTGGCCCAGCATTTT.

The CDR3 region is CASSVGSTATSYEQYF. CDR3 coding DNA: TGTGCCAGCAGCGTAGGGTCGACAGCCACTTCCTACGAGCAGTACTTC. This chain uses TRBV9 with TRBJ2-7, with a possible D match to TRBD1 (5 bases). V shed 0 bases and J shed 1 base, with 14 bases lying between them. Germline CDR1 reads SGDLS; CDR2 reads YYNGEE. This CDR3 spans 16 amino acids.

The gene calls are TRBV5-1 and TRBJ1-2; a weak D match, TRBD1 (5 bases). Germline V lookup: CDR1 SGHRS, CDR2 YFSETQ. The CDR3 runs to 14 residues. Deletions cut 4 bases from V and 7 bases from J, with 17 bases between. The CDR3 DNA reads TGCGCCAGCAGCCCAGGGTTTGACTTTCGTGGCTACACCTTC. Residues: CASSPGFDFRGYTF.